This T cell receptor (beta chain) originates from a study of blood T cell repertoires in COVID-19. Here immunoSEQ multiplex PCR was the method, and the copy in TCRdb shows in-frame clones only, minus some. The repertoire includes about 440,000 clones, 75% to 90% of them detected once, and more than 4% sits in the top ten. What was sequenced was peripheral blood. This TCR came from a woman aged 25 to 45 with acute or convalescent COVID-19.

CDR3 sequence reads: CASSLSYGEGLETQYF. CDR3 DNA: TGTGCCAGCAGCTTATCGTACGGGGAGGGTTTGGAGACCCAGTACTTC. The V and J genes are TRBV7-9 and TRBJ2-5; TRBD2 agrees at 7 bases. V lost 2 bases and J lost 5; bases outside the gene matches: 11. This CDR3 has 16 amino acids. Germline V CDR1 and CDR2: SEHNR, FQNEAQ (reference sequence).